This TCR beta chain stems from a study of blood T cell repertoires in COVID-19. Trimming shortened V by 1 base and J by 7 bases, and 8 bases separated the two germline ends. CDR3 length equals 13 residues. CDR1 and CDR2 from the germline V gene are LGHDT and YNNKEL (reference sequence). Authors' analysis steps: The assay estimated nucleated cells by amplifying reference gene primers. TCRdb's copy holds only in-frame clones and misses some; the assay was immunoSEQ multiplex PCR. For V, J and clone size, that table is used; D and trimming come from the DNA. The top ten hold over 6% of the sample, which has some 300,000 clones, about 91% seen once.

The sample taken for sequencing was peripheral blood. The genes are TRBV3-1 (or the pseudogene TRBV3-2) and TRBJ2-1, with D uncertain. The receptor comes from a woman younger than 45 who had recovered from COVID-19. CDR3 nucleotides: TGTGCCAGCAGCCAAGCGCTTACAAATGAGCAGTTCTTC. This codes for CASSQALTNEQFF.